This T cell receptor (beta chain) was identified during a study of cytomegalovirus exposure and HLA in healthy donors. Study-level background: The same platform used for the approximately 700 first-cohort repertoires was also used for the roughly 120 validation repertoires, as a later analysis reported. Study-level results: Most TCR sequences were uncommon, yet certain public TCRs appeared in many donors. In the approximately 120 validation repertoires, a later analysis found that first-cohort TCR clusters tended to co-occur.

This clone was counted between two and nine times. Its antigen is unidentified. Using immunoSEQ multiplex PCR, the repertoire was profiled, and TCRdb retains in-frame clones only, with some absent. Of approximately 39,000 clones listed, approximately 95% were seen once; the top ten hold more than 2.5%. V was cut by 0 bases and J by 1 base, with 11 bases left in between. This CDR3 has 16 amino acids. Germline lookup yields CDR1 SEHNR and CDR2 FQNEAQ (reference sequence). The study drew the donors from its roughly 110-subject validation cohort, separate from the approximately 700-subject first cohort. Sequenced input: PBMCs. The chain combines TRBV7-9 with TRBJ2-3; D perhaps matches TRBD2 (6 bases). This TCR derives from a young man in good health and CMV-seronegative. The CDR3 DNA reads TGTGCCAGCAGCTTAGCGCCGCCGGGGGGCACAGATACGCAGTATTTT. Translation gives CASSLAPPGGTDTQYF.